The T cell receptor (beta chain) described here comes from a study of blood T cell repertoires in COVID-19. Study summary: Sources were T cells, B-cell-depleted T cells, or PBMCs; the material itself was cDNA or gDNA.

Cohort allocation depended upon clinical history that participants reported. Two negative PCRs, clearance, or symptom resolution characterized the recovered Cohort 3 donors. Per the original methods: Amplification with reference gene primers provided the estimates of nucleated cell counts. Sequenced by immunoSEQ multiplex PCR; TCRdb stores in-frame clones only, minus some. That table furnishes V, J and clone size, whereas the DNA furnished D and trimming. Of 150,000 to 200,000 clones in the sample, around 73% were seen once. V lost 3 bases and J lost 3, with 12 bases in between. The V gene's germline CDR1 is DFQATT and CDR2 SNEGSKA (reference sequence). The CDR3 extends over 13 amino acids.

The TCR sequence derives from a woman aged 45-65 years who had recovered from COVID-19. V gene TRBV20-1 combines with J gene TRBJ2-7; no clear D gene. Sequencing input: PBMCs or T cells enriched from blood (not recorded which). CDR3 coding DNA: TGCAGTGCTAGTCCTGACACCTTCTACGAGCAGTACTTC. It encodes CSASPDTFYEQYF.